In this sample, the clone carrying this T cell receptor beta chain turned up a few times. Combining a sample-barcoded 5' primer with a J-beta primer mix, a second PCR ran for about 7 to 12 cycles. A template-switch adaptor containing 12 random nucleotides labeled each cDNA molecule. A single record per CDR3 protein comes from TCRdb applying MiXCR to the 5' RACE reads. The sample consists of hundreds of thousands of distinct CDR3 sequences, about 25% of them appearing once. The sample is drawn from a study of blood T cells in healthy people across ages. This CDR3 has 16 residues. Germline V lookup: CDR1 DFQATT, CDR2 SNEGSKA (reference sequence). Trimming removed 1 base at V and 4 bases at J, with 14 bases between. The amount of total RNA extracted per sample was at least 5.5 micrograms. The sample was also reused in another study, on T cells of mothers and their children. In that study: The yield was over 8.5 million TCR beta CDR3 reads from each mother and a few million from each child.

Source material: blood. The rearrangement joins TRBV20-1 to TRBJ1-6; a possible D gene is TRBD1 (5 bases). This receptor was taken from a boy younger than 18 in good health. CDR3 bases: TGCAGTGCTAGAGGTCCTAGGGACCCTTATAATTCACCCCTCCACTTT. This codes for CSARGPRDPYNSPLHF.